Sequencing of this T cell receptor beta chain was carried out in a study of control samples from healthy donors and cancer patients. The method was immunoSEQ multiplex PCR; TCRdb's version includes in-frame clones alone and lacks a portion of them. The sample lists about 120,000 clones, 85% to 90% occurring once. The CDR3 is 15 amino acids. The V and J ends lost 4 bases and 1 base, in that order; junction bases with no gene match: 4. From germline, CDR1 is MNHEY and CDR2 SVGAGI. The rearrangement links TRBV6-5 to TRBJ1-5, with 7 bases identical to TRBD1. The origin of this receptor is a woman between 65 and 79 years old in good health. Sequencing was performed on blood. CDR3 in amino acids: CASSLQGTSNQPQHF. The CDR3 DNA is TGTGCCAGCAGTTTACAGGGGACGAGCAATCAGCCCCAGCATTTT.